What follows are 4 T cell receptor beta chains derived from one specimen sequenced in a study of STAT5B mutations in CD4+ large granular lymphocyte leukemia. Sequencing used immunoSEQ multiplex PCR; TCRdb keeps in-frame clones, though not all of them. The sample includes about 36,000 clones, over 60% of them seen just once. The sequenced material came from CD4+ T cells from blood buffy coats. The receptors were gathered from a human donor in good health.

The chain recombines TRBV6-6 with TRBJ1-1; D perhaps matches TRBD1 (6 bases). Germline V gene data show CDR1 as MNHNY and CDR2 as SVGAGI (reference sequence). The V end was cut by 4 bases, the J end by 7 bases, with 13 bases between. The CDR3 length is 13 residues. CDR3 bases: TGTGCCAGCAGTTCCGACAGGCTGGGTGAAGCTTTCTTT. This gives the protein CASSSDRLGEAFF.

The rearrangement links TRBV18 to TRBJ2-7; D may match TRBD1 or TRBD2 (5 bases each). Germline values: CDR1 KGHSH, CDR2 LQKENI. The CDR3 sequence is 15 residues long. Between the trimmed V and J ends, which lost 6 bases and 1 base, there was a span of 16 bases. The chain's CDR3 is CASSSFGDGSYEQYF. Here the CDR3 DNA reads TGTGCCAGCTCCTCTTTTGGGGACGGATCCTACGAGCAGTACTTC.

The chain employs TRBV18 and TRBJ2-5, with 7 nucleotides matching TRBD2. J lost 4 bases, V lost 3 bases, and 2 bases had no gene match. The germline gives CDR1 KGHSH, CDR2 LQKENI. This CDR3 spans 13 amino acids. The DNA of the CDR3 is TGTGCCAGCTCACCGGGACTAACAGAGACCCAGTACTTC. Protein sequence: CASSPGLTETQYF.

The chain employs TRBV11-2 and TRBJ2-3; 9 nucleotides agree with TRBD2. Germline lookup yields CDR1 SGHAT and CDR2 FQNNGV. After removal of 3 bases from V and 6 bases from J, the junction contained 10 bases not matched to a gene. This CDR3 contains 16 residues. In DNA, the CDR3 is TGTGCCAGCAGCTTGTTAGCGGGGGCCCTCCGGGATACGCAGTATTTT. Its protein product is CASSLLAGALRDTQYF.